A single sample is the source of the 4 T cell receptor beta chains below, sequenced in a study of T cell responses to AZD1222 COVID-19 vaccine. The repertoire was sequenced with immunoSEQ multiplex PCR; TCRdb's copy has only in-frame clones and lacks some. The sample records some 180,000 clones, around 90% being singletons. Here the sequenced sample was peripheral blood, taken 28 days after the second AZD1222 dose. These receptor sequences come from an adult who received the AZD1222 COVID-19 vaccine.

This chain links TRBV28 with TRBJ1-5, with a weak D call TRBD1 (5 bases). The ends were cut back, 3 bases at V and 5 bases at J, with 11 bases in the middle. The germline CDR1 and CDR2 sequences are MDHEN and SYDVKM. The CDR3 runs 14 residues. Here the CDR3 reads CASSLGGGYQPQHF. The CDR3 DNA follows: TGTGCCAGCAGTTTGGGGGGTGGCTATCAGCCCCAGCATTTT.

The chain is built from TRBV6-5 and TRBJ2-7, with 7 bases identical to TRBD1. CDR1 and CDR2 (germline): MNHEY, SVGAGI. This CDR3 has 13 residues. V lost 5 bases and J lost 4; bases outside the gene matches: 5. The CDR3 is CASSPGQNYEQYF. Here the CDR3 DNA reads TGTGCCAGCAGTCCGGGACAGAATTACGAGCAGTACTTC.

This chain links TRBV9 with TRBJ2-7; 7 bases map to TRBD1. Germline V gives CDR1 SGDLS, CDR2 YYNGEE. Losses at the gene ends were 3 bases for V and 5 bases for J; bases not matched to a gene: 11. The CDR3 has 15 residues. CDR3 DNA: TGTGCCAGCAGCGCCGCCCCGAGACAGGGTGACGAGCAGTACTTC. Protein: CASSAAPRQGDEQYF.

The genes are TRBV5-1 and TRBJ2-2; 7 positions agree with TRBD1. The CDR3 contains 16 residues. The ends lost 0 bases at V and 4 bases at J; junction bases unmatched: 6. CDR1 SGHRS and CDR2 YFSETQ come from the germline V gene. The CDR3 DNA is TGCGCCAGCAGCTTGGAAACAGGGGTTCCCACCGGGGAGCTGTTTTTT. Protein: CASSLETGVPTGELFF.